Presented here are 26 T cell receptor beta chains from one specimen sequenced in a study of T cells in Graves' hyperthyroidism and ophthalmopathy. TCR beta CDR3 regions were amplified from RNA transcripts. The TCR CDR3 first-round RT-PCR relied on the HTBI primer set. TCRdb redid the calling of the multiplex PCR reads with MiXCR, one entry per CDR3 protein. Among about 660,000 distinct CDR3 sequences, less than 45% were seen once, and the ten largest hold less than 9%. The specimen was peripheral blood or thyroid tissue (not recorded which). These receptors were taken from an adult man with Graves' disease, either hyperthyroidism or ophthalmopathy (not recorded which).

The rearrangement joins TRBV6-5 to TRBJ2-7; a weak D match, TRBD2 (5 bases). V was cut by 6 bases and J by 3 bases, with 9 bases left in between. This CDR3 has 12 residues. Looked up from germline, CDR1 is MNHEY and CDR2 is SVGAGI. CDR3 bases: TGTGCCAGCAGCGGGATGAACTACGAGCAGTACTTC. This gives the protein CASSGMNYEQYF.

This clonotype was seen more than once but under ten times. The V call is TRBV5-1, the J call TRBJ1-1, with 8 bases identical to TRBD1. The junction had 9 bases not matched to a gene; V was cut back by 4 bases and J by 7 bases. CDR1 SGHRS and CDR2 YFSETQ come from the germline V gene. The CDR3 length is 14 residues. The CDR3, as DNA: TGCGCCAGCAGCACCGGGACAGGACCTGGTGAAGCTTTCTTT. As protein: CASSTGTGPGEAFF. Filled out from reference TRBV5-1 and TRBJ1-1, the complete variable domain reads KAGVTQTPRYLIKTRGQQVTLSCSPISGHRSVSWYQQTPGQGLQFLFEYFSETQRNKGNFPGRFSGRQFSNSRSEMNVSTLELGDSALYLCASSTGTGPGEAFFGQGTRLTVV.

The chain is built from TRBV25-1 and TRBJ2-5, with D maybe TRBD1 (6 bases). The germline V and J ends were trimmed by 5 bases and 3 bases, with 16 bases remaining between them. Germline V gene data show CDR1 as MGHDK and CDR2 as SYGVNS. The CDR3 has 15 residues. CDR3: CASSYPLPGEETQYF. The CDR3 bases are TGTGCCAGCAGTTACCCACTCCCAGGGGAAGAGACCCAGTACTTC. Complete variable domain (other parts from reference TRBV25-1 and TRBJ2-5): EADIYQTPRYLVIGTGKKITLECSQTMGHDKMYWYQQDPGMELHLIHYSYGVNSTEKGDLSSESTVSRIRTEHFPLTLESARPSHTSQYLCASSYPLPGEETQYFGPGTRLLVL.

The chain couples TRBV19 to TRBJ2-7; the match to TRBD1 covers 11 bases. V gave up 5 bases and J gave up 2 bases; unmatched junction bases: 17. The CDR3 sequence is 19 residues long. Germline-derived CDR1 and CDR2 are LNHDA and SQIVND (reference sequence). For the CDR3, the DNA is TGTGCCAGTAGTGCCCACCCCTCACTCGGGACAGGGGGAACCTACGAGCAGTACTTC. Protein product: CASSAHPSLGTGGTYEQYF.

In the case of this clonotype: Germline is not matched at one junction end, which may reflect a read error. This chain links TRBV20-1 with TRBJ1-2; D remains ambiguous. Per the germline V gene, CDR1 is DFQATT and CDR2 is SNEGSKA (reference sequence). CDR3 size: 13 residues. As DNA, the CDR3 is TGCAGTGCTAGAGATGCAGGAGAAAGTGGCTACGCCTTC. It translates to CSARDAGESGYAF.

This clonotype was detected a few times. This chain's CDR3 is CASSLEGRLDQPQHF. Here the CDR3 DNA reads TGCGCCAGCAGCTTGGAGGGAAGGTTAGATCAGCCCCAGCATTTT. The chain is built from TRBV5-1 and TRBJ1-5, with D unclear. The germline V gene encodes CDR1 SGHRS and CDR2 YFSETQ. V lost 0 bases to trimming and J lost 5 bases, with 12 bases between them. This CDR3 has 15 amino acids.

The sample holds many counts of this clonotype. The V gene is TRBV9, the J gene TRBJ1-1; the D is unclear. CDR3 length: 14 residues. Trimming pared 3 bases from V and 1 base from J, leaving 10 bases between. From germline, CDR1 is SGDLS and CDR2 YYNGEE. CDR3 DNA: TGTGCCAGCAGCGGCTCCAGGAGGAACACTGAAGCTTTCTTT. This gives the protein CASSGSRRNTEAFF.

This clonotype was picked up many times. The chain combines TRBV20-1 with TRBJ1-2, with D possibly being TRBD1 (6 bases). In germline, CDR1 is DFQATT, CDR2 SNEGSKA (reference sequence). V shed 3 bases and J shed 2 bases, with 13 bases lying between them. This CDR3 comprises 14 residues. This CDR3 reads CSASGRGGNYGYTF. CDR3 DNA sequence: TGCAGTGCTAGCGGCAGGGGAGGAAACTATGGCTACACCTTC.

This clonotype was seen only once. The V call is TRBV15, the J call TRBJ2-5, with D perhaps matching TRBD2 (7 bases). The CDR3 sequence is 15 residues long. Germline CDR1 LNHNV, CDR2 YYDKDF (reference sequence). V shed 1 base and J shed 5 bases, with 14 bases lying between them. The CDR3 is CATSRVAGARETQYF. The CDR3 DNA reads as TGTGCCACCAGCAGAGTGGCGGGGGCAAGGGAGACCCAGTACTTC.

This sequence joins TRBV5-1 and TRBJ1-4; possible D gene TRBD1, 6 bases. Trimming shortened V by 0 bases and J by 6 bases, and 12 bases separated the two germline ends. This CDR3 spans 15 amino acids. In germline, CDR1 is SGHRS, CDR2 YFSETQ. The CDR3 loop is CASSLERTDYEKLFF. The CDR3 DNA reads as TGCGCCAGCAGCTTGGAGAGGACAGATTATGAAAAACTGTTTTTT. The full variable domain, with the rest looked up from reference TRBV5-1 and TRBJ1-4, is KAGVTQTPRYLIKTRGQQVTLSCSPISGHRSVSWYQQTPGQGLQFLFEYFSETQRNKGNFPGRFSGRQFSNSRSEMNVSTLELGDSALYLCASSLERTDYEKLFFGSGTQLSVL.

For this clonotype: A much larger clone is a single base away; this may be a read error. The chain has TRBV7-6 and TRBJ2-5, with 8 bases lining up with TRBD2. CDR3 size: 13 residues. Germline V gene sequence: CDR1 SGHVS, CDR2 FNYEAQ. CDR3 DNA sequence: TGTGCCGGCAGCTTACTAGCGGCAGAGACCCAGTACTTC. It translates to CAGSLLAAETQYF.

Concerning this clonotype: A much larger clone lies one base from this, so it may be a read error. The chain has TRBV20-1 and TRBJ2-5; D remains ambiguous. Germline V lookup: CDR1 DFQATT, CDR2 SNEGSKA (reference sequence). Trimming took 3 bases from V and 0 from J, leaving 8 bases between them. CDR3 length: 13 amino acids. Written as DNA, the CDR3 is TGCAGTGCTAGGTCGGGTTACCAAGAGACCCAGTACTTC. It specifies CSARSGYQETQYF.

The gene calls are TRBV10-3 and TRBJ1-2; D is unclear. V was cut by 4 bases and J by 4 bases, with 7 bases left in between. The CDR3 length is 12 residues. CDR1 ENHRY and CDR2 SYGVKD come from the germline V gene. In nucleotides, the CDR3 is TGTGCCATCAGTGGGTCCGGCTATGGCTACACCTTC. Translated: CAISGSGYGYTF.

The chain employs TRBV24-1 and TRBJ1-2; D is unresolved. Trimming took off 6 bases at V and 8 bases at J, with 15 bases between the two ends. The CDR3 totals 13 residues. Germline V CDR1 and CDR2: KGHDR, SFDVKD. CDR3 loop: CATSYSTRGGYTF. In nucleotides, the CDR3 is TGTGCCACCAGTTACTCGACACGCGGAGGCTACACCTTC.

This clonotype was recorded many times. CDR3 DNA: TGTGCCATCAGGAGGACTAGCGGGGGGGCGGAGACCCAGTACTTC. As protein: CAIRRTSGGAETQYF. The V call is TRBV10-3, the J call TRBJ2-5; 15 nucleotides line up with TRBD2. Germline V gene lookup returns CDR1 ENHRY and CDR2 SYGVKD. CDR3 size: 15 residues. The ends lost 6 bases at V and 5 bases at J; junction bases unmatched: 4.

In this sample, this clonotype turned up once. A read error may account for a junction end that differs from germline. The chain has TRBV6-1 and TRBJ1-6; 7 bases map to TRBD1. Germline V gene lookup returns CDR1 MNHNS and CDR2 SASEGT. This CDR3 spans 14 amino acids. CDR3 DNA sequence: TGTGGCAGCCTTAGGTCAGGGGGTAATTCACCCCTCCACTTT. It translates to CGSLRSGGNSPLHF.

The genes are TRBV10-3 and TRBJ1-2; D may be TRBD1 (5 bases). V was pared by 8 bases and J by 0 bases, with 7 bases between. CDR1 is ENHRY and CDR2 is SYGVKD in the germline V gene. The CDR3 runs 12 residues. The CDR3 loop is CAIHRPNYGYTF. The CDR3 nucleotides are TGTGCCATCCACAGGCCTAACTATGGCTACACCTTC.

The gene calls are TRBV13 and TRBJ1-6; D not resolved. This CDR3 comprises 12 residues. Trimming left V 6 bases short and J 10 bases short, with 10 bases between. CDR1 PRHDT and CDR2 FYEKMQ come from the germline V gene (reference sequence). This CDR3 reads CASRTLDSPLHF. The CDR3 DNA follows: TGTGCCAGCAGGACGTTAGACTCACCCCTCCACTTT. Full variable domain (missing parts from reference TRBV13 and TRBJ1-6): AAGVIQSPRHLIKEKRETATLKCYPIPRHDTVYWYQQGPGQDPQFLISFYEKMQSDKGSIPDRFSAQQFSDYHSELNMSSLELGDSALYFCASRTLDSPLHFGNGTRLTVT.

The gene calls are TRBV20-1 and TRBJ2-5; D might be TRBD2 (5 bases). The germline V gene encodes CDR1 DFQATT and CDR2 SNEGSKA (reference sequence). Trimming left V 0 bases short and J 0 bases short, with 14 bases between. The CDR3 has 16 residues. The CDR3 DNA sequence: TGCAGTGCTAGAGATCCAGGAGCGGAGTACCAAGAGACCCAGTACTTC. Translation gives CSARDPGAEYQETQYF.

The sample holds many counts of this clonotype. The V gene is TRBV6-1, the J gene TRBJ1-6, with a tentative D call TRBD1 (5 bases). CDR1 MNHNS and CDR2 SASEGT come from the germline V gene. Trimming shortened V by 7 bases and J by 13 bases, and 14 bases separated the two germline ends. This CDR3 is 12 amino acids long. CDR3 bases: TGTGCCAGCACCTCCGGGGGGGTTCCCCTCCACTTT. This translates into CASTSGGVPLHF.

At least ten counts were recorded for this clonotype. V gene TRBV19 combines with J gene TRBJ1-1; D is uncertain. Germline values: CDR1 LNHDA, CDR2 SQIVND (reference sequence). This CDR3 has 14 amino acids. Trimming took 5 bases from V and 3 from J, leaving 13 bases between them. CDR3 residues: CASSYSGGDTEAFF. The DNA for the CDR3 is TGTGCCAGTAGTTACAGCGGTGGGGACACTGAAGCTTTCTTT.

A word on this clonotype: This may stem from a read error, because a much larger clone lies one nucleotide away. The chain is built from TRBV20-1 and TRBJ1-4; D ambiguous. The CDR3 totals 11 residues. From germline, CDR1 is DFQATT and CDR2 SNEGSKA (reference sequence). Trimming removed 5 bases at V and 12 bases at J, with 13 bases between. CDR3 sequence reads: CSALSSEELFF. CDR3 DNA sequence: TGCAGTGCTCTCAGTTCAGAAGAACTGTTTTTT.

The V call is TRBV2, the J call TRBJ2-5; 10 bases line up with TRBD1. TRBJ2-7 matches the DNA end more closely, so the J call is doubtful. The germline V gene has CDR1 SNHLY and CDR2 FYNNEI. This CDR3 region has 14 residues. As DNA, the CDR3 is TGTGCCACCCTTACCGAAGGGACAGGGGACGAGCAGTACTTC. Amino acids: CATLTEGTGDEQYF.

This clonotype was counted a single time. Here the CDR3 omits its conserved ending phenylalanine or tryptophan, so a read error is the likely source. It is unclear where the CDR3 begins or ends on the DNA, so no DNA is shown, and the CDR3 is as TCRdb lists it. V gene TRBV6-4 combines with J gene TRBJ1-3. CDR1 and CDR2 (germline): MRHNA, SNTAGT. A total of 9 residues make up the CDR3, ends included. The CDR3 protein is CASSDRMNT.

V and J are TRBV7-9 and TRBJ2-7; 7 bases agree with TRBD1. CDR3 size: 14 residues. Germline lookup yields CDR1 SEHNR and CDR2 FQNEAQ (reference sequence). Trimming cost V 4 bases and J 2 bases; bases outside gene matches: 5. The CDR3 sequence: CASSSGTAAYEQYF. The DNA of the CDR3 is TGTGCCAGCAGCTCTGGGACAGCTGCCTACGAGCAGTACTTC.

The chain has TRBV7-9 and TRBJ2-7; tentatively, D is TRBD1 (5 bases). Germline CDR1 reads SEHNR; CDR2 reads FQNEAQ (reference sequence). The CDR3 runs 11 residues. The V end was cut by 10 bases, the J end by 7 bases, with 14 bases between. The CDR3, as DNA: TGTGCCATTTCGCAAGGGGTTGAGCAGTACTTC. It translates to CAISQGVEQYF.